This T cell receptor (beta chain) derives from a study of PD-1 blockade in classical Hodgkin lymphoma. Findings and limits, study-wide: By C4D1 there was a significant rise in CD4+ TCR diversity but not in CD8+ TCR diversity.

CDR1 and CDR2 from the germline V gene are GTSNPN and SVGIG (reference sequence). The CDR3 extends over 11 amino acids. V was pared by 5 bases and J by 7 bases, with 0 bases of the junction left unmatched. Sequencing was performed with immunoSEQ multiplex PCR; in TCRdb, only in-frame clones are kept and a portion is missing. The sample lists over 25,000 clones, around 90% seen once, with around 6.7% in the top ten. On this clone: The target antigen is unknown.

Every patient experienced relapse after autologous stem cell transplantation, and brentuximab vedotin exposure varied. From thawed PBMCs, CD8+ T cells were isolated by magnetic negative selection. The patients, who had relapsed/refractory classical Hodgkin lymphoma, achieved best responses of complete response, partial response or progressive disease. The specimen was CD8+ T cells from blood, collected at baseline. The source of this sequence is a human donor with classical Hodgkin lymphoma. The rearrangement uses TRBV30 and TRBJ2-1; 9 positions match TRBD2. CDR3 loop: CAWGLANEQFF. The CDR3 DNA sequence: TGTGCCTGGGGACTAGCGAATGAGCAGTTCTTC.